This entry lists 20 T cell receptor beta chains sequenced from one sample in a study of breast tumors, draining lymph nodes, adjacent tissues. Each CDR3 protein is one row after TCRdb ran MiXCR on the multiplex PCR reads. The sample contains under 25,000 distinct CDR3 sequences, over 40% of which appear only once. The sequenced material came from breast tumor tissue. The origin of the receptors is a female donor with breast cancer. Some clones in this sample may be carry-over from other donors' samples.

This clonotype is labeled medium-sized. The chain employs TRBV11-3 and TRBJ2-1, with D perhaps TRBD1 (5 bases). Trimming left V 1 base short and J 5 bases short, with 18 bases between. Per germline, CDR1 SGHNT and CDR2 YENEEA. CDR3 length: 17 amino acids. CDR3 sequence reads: CASSLVITTVGDNEQFF. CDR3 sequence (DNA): TGTGCCAGCAGCTTAGTGATTACGACAGTGGGTGACAATGAGCAGTTCTTC.

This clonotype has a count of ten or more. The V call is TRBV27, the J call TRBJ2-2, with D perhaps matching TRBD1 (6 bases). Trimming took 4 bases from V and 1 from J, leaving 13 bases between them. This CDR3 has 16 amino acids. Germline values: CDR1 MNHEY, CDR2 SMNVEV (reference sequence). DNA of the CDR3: TGTGCCAGCAGTTCTTTTCCACAGGGGAACACCGGGGAGCTGTTTTTT. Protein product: CASSSFPQGNTGELFF.

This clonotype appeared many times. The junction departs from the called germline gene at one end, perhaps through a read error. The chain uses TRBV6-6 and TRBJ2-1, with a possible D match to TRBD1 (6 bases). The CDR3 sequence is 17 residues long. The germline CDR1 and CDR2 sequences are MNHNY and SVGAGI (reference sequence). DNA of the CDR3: TGTGCCAGCAGTCACTCCCCTTCCGGGACACGCACCAATGAGCAGTTCTTC. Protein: CASSHSPSGTRTNEQFF.

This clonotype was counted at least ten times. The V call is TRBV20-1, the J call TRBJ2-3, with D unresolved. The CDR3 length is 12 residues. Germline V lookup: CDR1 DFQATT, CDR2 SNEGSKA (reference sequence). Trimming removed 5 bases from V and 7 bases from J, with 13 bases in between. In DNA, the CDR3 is TGCAGTGCTTCCTATAGAGGATATACGCAGTATTTT. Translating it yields CSASYRGYTQYF.

CDR3 protein: CASRGGQGSYEQYF. The CDR3 DNA reads TGTGCCAGCAGGGGCGGACAGGGGTCCTACGAGCAGTACTTC. The rearrangement uses TRBV12-3 or TRBV12-4 and TRBJ2-7, with 9 bases fitting TRBD1. This CDR3 is 14 amino acids long. The trim removed 6 bases at V and 1 base at J, leaving 4 bases unmatched.

CDR3 loop: CASSVGGLTMDEQYF. Here the CDR3 DNA reads TGTGCCAGCAGCGTAGGGGGACTCACAATGGATGAGCAGTATTTT. The rearrangement uses TRBV9 and TRBJ2-3, with D possibly being TRBD2 (6 bases). With 0 bases removed from V and 11 bases from J, the gap between germline ends came to 19 bases. In germline, CDR1 is SGDLS, CDR2 YYNGEE. The CDR3 spans 15 residues.

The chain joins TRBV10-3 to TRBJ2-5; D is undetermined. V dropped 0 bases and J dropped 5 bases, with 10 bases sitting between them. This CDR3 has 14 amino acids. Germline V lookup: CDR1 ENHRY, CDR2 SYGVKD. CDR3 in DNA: TGTGCCATCAGTGAGTCGCGGATTCCCGAGACCCAGTACTTC. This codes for CAISESRIPETQYF.

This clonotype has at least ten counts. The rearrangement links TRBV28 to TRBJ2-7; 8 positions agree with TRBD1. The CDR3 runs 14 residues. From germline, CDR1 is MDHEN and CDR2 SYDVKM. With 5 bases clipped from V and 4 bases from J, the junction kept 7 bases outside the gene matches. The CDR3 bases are TGTGCCAGCAGTGCCCCAGGGGGCAGGTACGAGCAGTACTTC. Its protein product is CASSAPGGRYEQYF.

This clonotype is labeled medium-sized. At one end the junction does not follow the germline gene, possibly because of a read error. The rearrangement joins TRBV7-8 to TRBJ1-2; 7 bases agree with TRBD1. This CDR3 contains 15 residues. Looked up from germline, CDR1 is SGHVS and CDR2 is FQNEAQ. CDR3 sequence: CASSSRTGGVNGYPF. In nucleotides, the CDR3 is TGTGCCAGCAGCTCAAGGACAGGCGGGGTGAATGGCTACCCCTTC. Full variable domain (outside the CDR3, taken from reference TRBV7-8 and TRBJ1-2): GAGVSQSPRYKVAKRGQDVALRCDPISGHVSLFWYQQALGQGPEFLTYFQNEAQLDKSGLPSDRFFAERPEGSVSTLKIQRTQQEDSAVYLCASSSRTGGVNGYPFGSGTRLTVV.

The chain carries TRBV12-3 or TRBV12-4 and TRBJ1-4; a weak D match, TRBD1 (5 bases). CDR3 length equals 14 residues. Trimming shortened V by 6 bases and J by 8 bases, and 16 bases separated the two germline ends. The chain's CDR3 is CASRDGGVGEKLFF. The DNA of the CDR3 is TGTGCCAGCAGGGACGGGGGGGTTGGGGAAAAACTGTTTTTT.

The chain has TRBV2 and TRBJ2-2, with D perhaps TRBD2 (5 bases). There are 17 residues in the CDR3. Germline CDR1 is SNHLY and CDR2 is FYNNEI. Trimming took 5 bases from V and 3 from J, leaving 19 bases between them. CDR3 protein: CASSILVFEPYTGELFF. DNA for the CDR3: TGTGCCAGCAGTATACTAGTTTTTGAGCCCTACACCGGGGAGCTGTTTTTT. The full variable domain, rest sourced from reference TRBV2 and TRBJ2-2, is EPEVTQTPSHQVTQMGQEVILRCVPISNHLYFYWYRQILGQKVEFLVSFYNNEISEKSEIFDDQFSVERPDGSNFTLKIRSTKLEDSAMYFCASSILVFEPYTGELFFGEGSRLTVL.

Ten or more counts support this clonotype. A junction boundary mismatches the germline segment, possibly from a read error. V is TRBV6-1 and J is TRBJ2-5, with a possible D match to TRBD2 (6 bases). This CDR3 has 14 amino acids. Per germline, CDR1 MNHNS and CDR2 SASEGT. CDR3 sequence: CASSQATGRETQYF. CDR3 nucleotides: TGTGCCAGCAGTCAAGCGACGGGGAGGGAGACCCAGTACTTC.

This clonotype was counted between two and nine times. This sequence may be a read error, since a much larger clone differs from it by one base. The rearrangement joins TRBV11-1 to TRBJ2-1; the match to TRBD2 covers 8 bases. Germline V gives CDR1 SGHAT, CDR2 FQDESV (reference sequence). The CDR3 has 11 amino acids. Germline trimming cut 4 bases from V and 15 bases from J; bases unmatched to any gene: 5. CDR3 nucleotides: TGTGCCAGCAGCTCGGGACTAGTAGCGTTCTTC. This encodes CASSSGLVAFF. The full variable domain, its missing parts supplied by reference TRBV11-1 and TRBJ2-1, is EAEVAQSPRYKITEKSQAVAFWCDPISGHATLYWYRQILGQGPELLVQFQDESVVDDSQLPKDRFSAERLKGVDSTLKIQPAELGDSAMYLCASSSGLVAFFGPGTRLTVL.

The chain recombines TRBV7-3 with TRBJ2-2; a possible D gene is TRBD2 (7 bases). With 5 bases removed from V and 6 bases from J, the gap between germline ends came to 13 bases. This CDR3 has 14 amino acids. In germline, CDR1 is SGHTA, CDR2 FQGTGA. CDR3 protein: CASSRGGGSGELFF. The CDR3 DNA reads TGTGCCAGCAGCCGGGGAGGGGGTTCCGGGGAGCTGTTTTTT.

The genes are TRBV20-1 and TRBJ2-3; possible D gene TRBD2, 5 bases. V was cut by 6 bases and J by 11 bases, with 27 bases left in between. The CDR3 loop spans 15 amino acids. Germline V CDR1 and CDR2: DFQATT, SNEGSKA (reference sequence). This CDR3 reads CSAPLSDYSYNEQYF. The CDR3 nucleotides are TGCAGTGCCCCCTTAAGCGACTACTCCTACAATGAGCAGTATTTT.

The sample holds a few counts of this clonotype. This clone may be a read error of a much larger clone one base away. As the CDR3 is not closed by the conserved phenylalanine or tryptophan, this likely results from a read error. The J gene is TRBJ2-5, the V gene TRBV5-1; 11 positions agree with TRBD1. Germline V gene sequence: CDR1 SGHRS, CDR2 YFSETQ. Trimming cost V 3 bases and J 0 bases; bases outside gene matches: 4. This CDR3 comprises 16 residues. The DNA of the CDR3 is TGCGCCAGCAGCTCGGGGACAGGGGGTTACCAAGAGACCCAGTACCTC. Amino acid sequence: CASSSGTGGYQETQYL.

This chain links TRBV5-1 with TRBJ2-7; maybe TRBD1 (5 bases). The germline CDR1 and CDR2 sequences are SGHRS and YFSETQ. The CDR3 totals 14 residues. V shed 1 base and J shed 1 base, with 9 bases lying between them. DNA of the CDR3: TGCGCCAGCAGCTTGACAGGTCATTCCTACGAGCAGTACTTC. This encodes CASSLTGHSYEQYF.

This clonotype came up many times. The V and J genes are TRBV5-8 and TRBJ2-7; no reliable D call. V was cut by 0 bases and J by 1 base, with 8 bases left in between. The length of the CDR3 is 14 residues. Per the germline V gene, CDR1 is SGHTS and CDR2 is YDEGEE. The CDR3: CASSLGFGSYEQYF. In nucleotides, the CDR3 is TGTGCCAGCAGCTTGGGGTTCGGGTCCTACGAGCAGTACTTC.

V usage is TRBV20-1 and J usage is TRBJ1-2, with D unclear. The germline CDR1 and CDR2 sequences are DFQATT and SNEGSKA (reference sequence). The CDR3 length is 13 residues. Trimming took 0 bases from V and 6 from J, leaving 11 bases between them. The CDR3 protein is CSARDQLPHGYTF. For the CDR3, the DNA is TGCAGTGCTAGAGACCAACTTCCCCATGGCTACACCTTC.

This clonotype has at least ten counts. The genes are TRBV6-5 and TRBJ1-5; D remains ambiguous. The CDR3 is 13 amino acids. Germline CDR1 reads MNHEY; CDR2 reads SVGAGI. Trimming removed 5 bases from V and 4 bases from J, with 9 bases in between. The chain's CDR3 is CASSHAGNQPQHF. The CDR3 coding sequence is TGTGCCAGCAGTCACGCCGGGAATCAGCCCCAGCATTTT.